This entry features one T cell receptor (beta chain) sequence. Antigen specificity is unknown. From the 5' RACE reads, TCRdb lists one entry per CDR3 protein and no DNA. The specimen's table records some 500,000 distinct CDR3 sequences. The germline gives CDR1 SGHRS, CDR2 YFSETQ. The CDR3 is 15 residues long. The data are from a study of T cells expressing NK-cell markers. Study-wide context: Sorted CD3+CD56-NKG2C+, CD3+CD56+NKG2C- and CD3+CD56+NKG2C+ T cells were the source of the TCR beta repertoires. With respect to HCMV, seven of the eight sequenced donors were seropositive, and one was seronegative. Study results and caveats: Over 5 donors carried dominant NKG2C+ clonotypes that made up roughly 1.0-7.5% of their CD8+ T cells.

This sequence was found in a woman between 45 and 60 years old in good health. This chain connects TRBV5-1 to TRBJ1-5; TCRdb picks TRBD1, but there is no DNA to check that call. Source material: blood T cells: a sorted CD56 or NKG2C T cell subset, CD4+ or CD8+ T cells, or bulk PBMC T cells (not recorded which). The CDR3: CASSLRGTGDQPQHF.